Shown below are 9 T cell receptor beta chains from a single sample sequenced in a study of T cells in Graves' hyperthyroidism and ophthalmopathy (dated by TCRdb to the late 2010s). Library preparation employed multiplex PCR. TCRdb shows the sequencer as Illumina HiSeq 2000. The TCR beta CDR3 regions were amplified from RNA transcripts. The first round of RT-PCR for the TCR CDR3 was performed with the HTBI primer set and the Qiagen OneStep RT-PCR kit. TCRdb reprocessing: public reads trimmed at Q25 with fastp, clones called with MiXCR, in-frame beta chains kept. Rows matching on CDR3 protein sequence are summarized as one entry with the most common DNA and genes. This sample has hundreds of thousands of distinct CDR3 sequences in its table, and around 14% of those were observed once. The ten largest clones add up to roughly 7.7% of the sample. The sequenced sample was blood. The receptors shown here come from a woman aged 18-35 years with Graves' hyperthyroidism.

This clonotype was recorded many times. The rearrangement links TRBV2 to TRBJ1-1; perhaps TRBD1 as D (6 bases). This CDR3 comprises 15 residues. V was clipped by 5 bases and J by 3 bases, with 16 bases between them. Germline V gives CDR1 SNHLY, CDR2 FYNNEI. The CDR3 is CASSLQGMGHTEAFF. CDR3 in DNA: TGTGCCAGCAGTTTACAGGGCATGGGCCACACTGAAGCTTTCTTT. Full variable domain (remainder filled in from reference TRBV2 and TRBJ1-1): EPEVTQTPSHQVTQMGQEVILRCVPISNHLYFYWYRQILGQKVEFLVSFYNNEISEKSEIFDDQFSVERPDGSNFTLKIRSTKLEDSAMYFCASSLQGMGHTEAFFGQGTRLTVV.

This clonotype has a count of ten or more. This chain joins TRBV12-3 or TRBV12-4 and TRBJ1-2; TRBD1 might be the D (5 bases). This CDR3 is 14 amino acids long. Trimming cost V 0 bases and J 3 bases, with 8 bases left between them. Here the CDR3 reads CASSLAGPDYGYTF. In DNA, the CDR3 is TGTGCCAGCAGTTTAGCGGGGCCCGACTATGGCTACACCTTC.

There are many counts of this clonotype. The chain has TRBV3-1 and TRBJ2-3; D call uncertain. CDR1 and CDR2 from the germline V gene are LGHDT and YNNKEL (reference sequence). With 1 base removed from V and 13 bases from J, the gap between germline ends came to 9 bases. The CDR3 contains 11 residues. The CDR3 loop reads CASSQGSWEYF. DNA of the CDR3: TGTGCCAGCAGCCAAGGATCCTGGGAGTATTTT.

This clonotype was found many times. This chain links TRBV6-1 with TRBJ1-4; 11 bases map to TRBD1. CDR3 length: 14 residues. Losses at the gene ends were 5 bases for V and 8 bases for J; bases not matched to a gene: 4. Germline V CDR1 and CDR2: MNHNS, SASEGT. CDR3 residues: CASSQGQGAEKLFF. The CDR3 DNA is TGTGCCAGCAGTCAAGGACAGGGGGCGGAAAAACTGTTTTTT.

This chain connects TRBV29-1 to TRBJ2-7; 10 positions match TRBD1. This CDR3 has 13 residues. Germline CDR1 SQVTM, CDR2 ANQGSEA. With 5 bases clipped from V and 1 base from J, the junction kept 2 bases outside the gene matches. The CDR3 DNA sequence: TGCAGCGTTTCGGACAGGGGGTCCTACGAGCAGTACTTC. Its translation: CSVSDRGSYEQYF.

This clonotype was seen many times. J is TRBJ1-1 and V is TRBV19; the D gene is possibly TRBD1 (5 bases). This CDR3 is built from 15 residues. Germline V lookup: CDR1 LNHDA, CDR2 SQIVND (reference sequence). V lost 7 bases and J 0 bases, leaving 15 bases between the germline ends. DNA for the CDR3: TGTGCCAGTACCACCCGGGGACGTTTGAACACTGAAGCTTTCTTT. Translating it yields CASTTRGRLNTEAFF.

V is TRBV3-1 and J is TRBJ2-1; either TRBD1 or TRBD2 may supply D (5 bases each). Germline assignment: CDR1 LGHDT and CDR2 YNNKEL (reference sequence). The CDR3 has 20 residues. With 2 bases removed from V and 2 bases from J, the gap between germline ends came to 25 bases. This chain's CDR3 is CASSQSMFSGGHRTYNEQFF. Here the CDR3 DNA reads TGTGCCAGCAGCCAATCCATGTTTTCTGGGGGTCACAGAACCTACAATGAGCAGTTCTTC.

The chain uses TRBV20-1 and TRBJ2-7, with D uncertain. CDR3 length: 16 amino acids. CDR1 and CDR2 from the germline V gene are DFQATT and SNEGSKA (reference sequence). The V and J ends lost 3 bases and 0 bases respectively, with 18 bases between them. CDR3 protein: CSARGFGQSSSYEQYF. The CDR3 DNA reads as TGCAGTGCTAGGGGGTTTGGGCAGTCGAGCTCCTACGAGCAGTACTTC.

This clonotype has at least ten counts. One end of the junction does not line up with germline, which may come from a read error. The chain employs TRBV6-1 and TRBJ2-5, with D tentatively TRBD2 (6 bases). Per the germline V gene, CDR1 is MNHNS and CDR2 is SASEGT. The CDR3 is 14 amino acids. CDR3 residues: CAGRPGDSQETQYF. CDR3 nucleotide sequence: TGTGCCGGCAGACCGGGAGACAGCCAAGAGACCCAGTACTTC.